The present T cell receptor (beta chain) was sequenced within a study of T cell repertoires in cytomegalovirus infection. As for the study in general: Public TCR beta signature analysis indicated the presence of both CMV infection and matching HLA type. Findings and limits, study-wide: HLA-C-restricted CMV-specific TCR beta clonotypes prevailed in the ex vivo response.

Comments on this clonotype: Its cognate antigen is unknown.

MiXCR, applied by TCRdb to the reads, yields one record per CDR3 protein. The repertoire includes under 600,000 distinct CDR3 sequences, approximately 17% of them detected once, and more than 20% sits in the top ten. Germline CDR1 SGHDN, CDR2 FVKESK. V was clipped by 4 bases and J by 2 bases, with 9 bases between them. This CDR3 has 13 amino acids. This chain uses TRBV14 with TRBJ2-7; D is uncertain. This clonotype was sampled from a human donor in good health (CMV status not recorded). Some clones in this sample may be carry-over from other donors' samples. Sequenced input: CD8+ T cells from PBMCs. CDR3 region: CASSPYVAYEQYF. In nucleotides, the CDR3 is TGTGCCAGCAGCCCATACGTCGCCTACGAGCAGTACTTC.